The TCR beta chain under discussion was sequenced for a study of molecular identifiers for immune sequencing clone quantification. Whole-study results and caveats: It was shown that clones above 20 RNA copies held over 99% of effector molecules, but under 1% in naive cells.

This clonotype has a count of ten or more. What it recognizes is unknown. Trimming stripped 5 bases from V and 2 bases from J, with 16 bases between. There are 15 residues in the CDR3. Germline assignment: CDR1 MDHEN and CDR2 SYDVKM. One entry per CDR3 protein, called by TCRdb with MiXCR from the PCR reads. The profile shows approximately 37,000 distinct CDR3 sequences, 19% of them singletons. V is TRBV28 and J is TRBJ2-7; D tentatively reads TRBD1 or TRBD2 (5 bases each). The sequence was collected from a human donor in good health. Some libraries in this study had Jurkat cell RNA spiked in. The sample was naive CD8+ T cells from blood, with Jurkat cell RNA spiked in. The subset here: FACS-sorted CD8+CD4-CCR7+CD45RA+ naive T cells. Here the CDR3 reads CASSGYRFGAYEQYF. CDR3 nucleotide sequence: TGTGCCAGCAGTGGATACAGGTTCGGGGCCTACGAGCAGTACTTC.